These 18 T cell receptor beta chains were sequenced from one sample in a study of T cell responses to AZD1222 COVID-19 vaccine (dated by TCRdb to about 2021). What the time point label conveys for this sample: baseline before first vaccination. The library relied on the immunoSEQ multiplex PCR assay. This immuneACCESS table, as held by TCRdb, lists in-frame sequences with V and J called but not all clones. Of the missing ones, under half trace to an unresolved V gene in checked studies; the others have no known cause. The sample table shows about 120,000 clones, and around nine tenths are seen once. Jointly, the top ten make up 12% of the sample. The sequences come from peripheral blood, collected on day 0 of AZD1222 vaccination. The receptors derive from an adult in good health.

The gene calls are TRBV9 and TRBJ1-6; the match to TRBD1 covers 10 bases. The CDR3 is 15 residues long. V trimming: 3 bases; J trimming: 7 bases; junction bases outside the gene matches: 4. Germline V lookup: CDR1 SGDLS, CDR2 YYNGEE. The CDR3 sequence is CASSGKGQGNSPLHF. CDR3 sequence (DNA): TGTGCCAGCAGCGGAAAGGGACAGGGGAATTCACCCCTCCACTTT.

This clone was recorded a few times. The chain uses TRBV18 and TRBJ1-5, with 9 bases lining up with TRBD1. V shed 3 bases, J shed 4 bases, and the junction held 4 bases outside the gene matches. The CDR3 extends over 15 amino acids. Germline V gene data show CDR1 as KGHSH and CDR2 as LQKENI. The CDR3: CASSPPGTGNQPQHF. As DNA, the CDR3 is TGTGCCAGCTCACCCCCCGGGACAGGGAATCAGCCCCAGCATTTT.

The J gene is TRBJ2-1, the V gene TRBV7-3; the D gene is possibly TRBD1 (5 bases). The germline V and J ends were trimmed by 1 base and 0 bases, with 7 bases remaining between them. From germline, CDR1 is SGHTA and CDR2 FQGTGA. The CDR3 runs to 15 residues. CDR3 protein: CASSLRQGSYNEQFF. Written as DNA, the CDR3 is TGTGCCAGCAGCTTAAGGCAGGGCTCCTACAATGAGCAGTTCTTC.

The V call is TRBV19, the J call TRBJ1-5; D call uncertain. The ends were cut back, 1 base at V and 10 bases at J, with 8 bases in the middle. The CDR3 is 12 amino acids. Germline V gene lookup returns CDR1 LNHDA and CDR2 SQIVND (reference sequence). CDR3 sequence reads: CASSIGSGPQHF. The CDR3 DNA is TGTGCCAGTAGTATAGGGAGCGGACCCCAGCATTTT. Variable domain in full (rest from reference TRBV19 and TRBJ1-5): DGGITQSPKYLFRKEGQNVTLSCEQNLNHDAMYWYRQDPGQGLRLIYYSQIVNDFQKGDIAEGYSVSREKKESFPLTVTSAQKNPTAFYLCASSIGSGPQHFGDGTRLSIL.

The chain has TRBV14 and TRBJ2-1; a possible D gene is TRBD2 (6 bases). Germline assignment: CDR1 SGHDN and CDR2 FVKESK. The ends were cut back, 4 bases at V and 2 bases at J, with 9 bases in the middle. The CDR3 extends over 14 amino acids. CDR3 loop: CASSLPGAYNEQFF. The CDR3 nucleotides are TGTGCCAGCAGCCTGCCGGGGGCCTACAATGAGCAGTTCTTC.

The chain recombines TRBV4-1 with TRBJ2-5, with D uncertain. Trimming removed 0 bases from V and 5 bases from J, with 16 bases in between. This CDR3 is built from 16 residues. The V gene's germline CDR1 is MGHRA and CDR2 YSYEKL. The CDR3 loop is CASSQEIRPPGETQYF. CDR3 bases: TGCGCCAGCAGCCAAGAAATCCGGCCTCCCGGGGAGACCCAGTACTTC.

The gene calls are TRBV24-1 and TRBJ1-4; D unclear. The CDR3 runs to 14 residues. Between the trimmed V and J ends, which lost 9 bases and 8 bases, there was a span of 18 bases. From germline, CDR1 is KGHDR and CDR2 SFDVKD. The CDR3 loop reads CATYTEKVEEKLFF. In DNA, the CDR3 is TGTGCCACCTACACCGAAAAGGTGGAGGAAAAACTGTTTTTT.

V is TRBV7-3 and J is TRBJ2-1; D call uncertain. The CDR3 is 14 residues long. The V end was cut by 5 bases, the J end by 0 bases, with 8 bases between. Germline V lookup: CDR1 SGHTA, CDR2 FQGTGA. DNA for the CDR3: TGTGCCAGCAGCCCAGGTCTCTCCTACAATGAGCAGTTCTTC. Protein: CASSPGLSYNEQFF.

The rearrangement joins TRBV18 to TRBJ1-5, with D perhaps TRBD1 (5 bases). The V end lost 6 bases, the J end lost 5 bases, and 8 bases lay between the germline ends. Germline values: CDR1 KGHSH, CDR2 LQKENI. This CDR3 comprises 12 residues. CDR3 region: CASSRGDQPQHF. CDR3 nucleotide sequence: TGTGCCAGCTCCCGGGGGGATCAGCCCCAGCATTTT.

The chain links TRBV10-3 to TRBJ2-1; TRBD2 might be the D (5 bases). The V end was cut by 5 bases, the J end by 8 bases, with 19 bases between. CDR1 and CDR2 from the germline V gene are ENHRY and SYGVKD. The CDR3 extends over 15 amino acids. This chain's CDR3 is CAISSQDSISDEQFF. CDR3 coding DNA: TGTGCCATCAGTTCTCAGGACTCAATTTCAGATGAGCAGTTCTTC.

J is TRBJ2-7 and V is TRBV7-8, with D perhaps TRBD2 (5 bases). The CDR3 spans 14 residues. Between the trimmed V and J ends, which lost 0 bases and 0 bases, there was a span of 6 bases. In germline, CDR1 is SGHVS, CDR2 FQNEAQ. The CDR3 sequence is CASSLARVSYEQYF. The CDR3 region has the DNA TGTGCCAGCAGCTTAGCGAGGGTCTCCTACGAGCAGTACTTC.

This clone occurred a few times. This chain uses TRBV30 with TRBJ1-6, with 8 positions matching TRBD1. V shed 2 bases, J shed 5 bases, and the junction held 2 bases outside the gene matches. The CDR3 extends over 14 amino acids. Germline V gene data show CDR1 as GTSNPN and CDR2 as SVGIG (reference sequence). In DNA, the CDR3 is TGTGCCTGGAGTCAGGGACAGGATAATTCACCCCTCCACTTT. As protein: CAWSQGQDNSPLHF.

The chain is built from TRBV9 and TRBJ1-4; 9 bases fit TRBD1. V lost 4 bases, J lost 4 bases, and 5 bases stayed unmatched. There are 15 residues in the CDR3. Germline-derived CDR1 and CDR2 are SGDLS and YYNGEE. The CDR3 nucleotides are TGTGCCAGCAGCAGAGGGACAGGGCTTAATGAAAAACTGTTTTTT. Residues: CASSRGTGLNEKLFF.

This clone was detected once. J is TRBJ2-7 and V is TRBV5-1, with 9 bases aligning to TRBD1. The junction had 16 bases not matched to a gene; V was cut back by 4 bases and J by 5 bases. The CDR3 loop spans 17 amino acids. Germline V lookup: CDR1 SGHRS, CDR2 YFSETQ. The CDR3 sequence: CASSPLGTGMTRNEQYF. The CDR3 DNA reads TGCGCCAGCAGCCCACTGGGGACAGGGATGACTCGAAACGAGCAGTACTTC.

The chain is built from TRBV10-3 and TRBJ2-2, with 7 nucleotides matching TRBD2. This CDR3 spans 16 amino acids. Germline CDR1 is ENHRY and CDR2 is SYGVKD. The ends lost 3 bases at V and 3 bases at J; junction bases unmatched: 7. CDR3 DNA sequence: TGTGCCATCAGTGACCCCACTCTAGCGGACACCGGGGAGCTGTTTTTT. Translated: CAISDPTLADTGELFF.

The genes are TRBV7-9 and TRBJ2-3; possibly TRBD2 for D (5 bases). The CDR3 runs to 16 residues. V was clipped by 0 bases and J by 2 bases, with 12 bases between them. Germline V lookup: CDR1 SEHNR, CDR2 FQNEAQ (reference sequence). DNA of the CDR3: TGTGCCAGCAGCTTAGCTGGGCTAGCTACCACAGATACGCAGTATTTT. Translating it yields CASSLAGLATTDTQYF.

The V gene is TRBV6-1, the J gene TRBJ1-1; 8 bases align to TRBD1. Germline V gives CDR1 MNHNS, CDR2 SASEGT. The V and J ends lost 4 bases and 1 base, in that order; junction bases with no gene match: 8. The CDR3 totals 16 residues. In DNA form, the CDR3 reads TGTGCCAGCAGTGTAAAGAGAGGGACAGGGAACACTGAAGCTTTCTTT. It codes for CASSVKRGTGNTEAFF.

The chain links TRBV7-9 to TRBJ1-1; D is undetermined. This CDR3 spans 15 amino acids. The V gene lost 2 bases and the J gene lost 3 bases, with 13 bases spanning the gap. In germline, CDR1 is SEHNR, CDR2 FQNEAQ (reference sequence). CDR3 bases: TGTGCCAGCAGCTTATGGACCTTAAAAGACACTGAAGCTTTCTTT. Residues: CASSLWTLKDTEAFF.